These T cell receptor beta chains were read from a single sample in a study of blood T cell repertoires in COVID-19. Libraries were prepared by immunoSEQ multiplex PCR; TCRdb keeps only in-frame clonotypes and omits some of them. The sample lists about 79,000 clones, about 89% occurring once. Sequenced input: peripheral blood. All receptors come from a man in his 70s with active or convalescent COVID-19. The CDR3 runs from the conserved cysteine through the conserved F or W. Each record gives: clone size, V gene, J gene, D gene, CDR3 protein, CDR3 DNA. The D gene is left open where the match is weak. Only some rows state a clone size, as once, few, many or a class for expanded clones.

>NA|TRBV30|TRBJ1-2|NA
CACSRQKVNYGYTF
TGTGCCTGCTCGAGACAGAAAGTAAACTATGGCTACACCTTC
>NA|TRBV25-1|TRBJ1-2|NA
CASSLGAMGGYTF
TGTGCCAGCAGTCTTGGGGCGATGGGTGGCTACACCTTC
>NA|TRBV6-5|TRBJ2-2|NA
CASSSGFWDTGELFF
TGTGCCAGCAGTTCCGGGTTTTGGGACACCGGGGAGCTGTTTTTT
>NA|TRBV5-4|TRBJ2-3|TRBD2
CASSSRLAGGTDTQYF
TGTGCCAGCAGCTCAAGACTAGCGGGAGGAACAGATACGCAGTATTTT
>NA|TRBV7-9|TRBJ1-1|TRBD1
CASSLGDSEAFF
TGTGCCAGCAGCTTAGGGGACAGTGAAGCTTTCTTT
>few|TRBV5-4|TRBJ2-7|TRBD2
CASSPRGSGLAQGEQYF
TGTGCCAGCAGCCCCAGGGGTTCTGGACTAGCGCAAGGCGAGCAGTACTTC
>NA|TRBV13|TRBJ2-3|TRBD2
CASSFFTSGTDTQYF
TGTGCCAGCAGCTTTTTTACTAGCGGCACAGATACGCAGTATTTT
>NA|TRBV6-5|TRBJ2-3|TRBD1
CAIGQVDTQYF
TGTGCCATCGGACAGGTAGATACGCAGTATTTT
>few|TRBV20-1|TRBJ1-2|TRBD1
CSASGQGRDTF
TGCAGTGCTAGTGGACAGGGTCGCGACACCTTC
>NA|TRBV18|TRBJ2-3|TRBD2
CASSPLTSGSLLGVTDTQYF
TGTGCCAGCTCACCATTGACTAGCGGGAGTCTTCTTGGGGTCACAGATACGCAGTATTTT
>NA|TRBV11-2|TRBJ2-1|TRBD2
CASSSRAGVTYNEQFF
TGTGCCAGCAGCTCTCGAGCGGGAGTGACCTACAATGAGCAGTTCTTC
>NA|TRBV28|TRBJ1-2|NA
CASRTPGFTSGYTF
TGTGCCAGCAGAACCCCGGGATTCACCTCGGGCTACACCTTC
>NA|TRBV28|TRBJ2-7|NA
CATKYPSGYEQYF
TGTGCCACCAAGTACCCTTCGGGCTACGAGCAGTACTTC
>NA|TRBV28|TRBJ2-2|NA
CASGYGDRSNTGELFF
TGTGCCAGCGGCTACGGCGACAGGTCGAACACCGGGGAGCTGTTTTTT
>NA|TRBV19|TRBJ2-3|NA
CASSIRSGTMADTQYF
TGTGCCAGTAGTATAAGAAGCGGCACCATGGCAGATACGCAGTATTTT
>NA|TRBV4-1|TRBJ1-3|NA
CASSQAYSGNTIYF
TGCGCCAGCAGCCAAGCCTACTCTGGAAACACCATATATTTT
>NA|TRBV5-1|TRBJ1-1|NA
CASSFQGMNTEAFF
TGCGCCAGCAGCTTCCAGGGGATGAACACTGAAGCTTTCTTT
>NA|TRBV18|TRBJ2-3|TRBD2
CASSRTSGREDTQYF
TGTGCCAGCTCACGGACAAGCGGGAGAGAAGATACGCAGTATTTT
>once|TRBV28|TRBJ1-2|NA
CASRTEFSGYTF
TGTGCCAGCAGGACAGAATTCAGTGGCTACACCTTC
>NA|TRBV5-4|TRBJ2-1|TRBD2
CASSSRTLGLAGLNEQFF
TGTGCCAGCAGCTCACGGACCCTGGGACTAGCGGGATTGAATGAGCAGTTCTTC
>NA|TRBV2|TRBJ2-1|TRBD2
CASSAQTSGRNEQFF
TGTGCCAGCAGTGCGCAGACTAGCGGGAGGAATGAGCAGTTCTTC
>NA|TRBV9|TRBJ2-3|NA
CASSAPGGTDTQYF
TGTGCCAGCAGCGCCCCCGGGGGCACAGATACGCAGTATTTT
>NA|TRBV5-1|TRBJ2-2|NA
CASSLTGGELFF
TGCGCCAGCAGCTTGACAGGGGGGGAGCTGTTTTTT
>NA|TRBV6-6|TRBJ1-3|NA
CASSYRQSGNTIYF
TGTGCCAGCAGTTACCGACAGTCGGGAAACACCATATATTTT
>NA|TRBV20-1|TRBJ1-2|NA
CSALTGYGYTF
TGCAGTGCGCTCACAGGGTATGGCTACACCTTC
>NA|TRBV7-2|TRBJ2-3|TRBD2
CASSLGPLAGSKDTQYF
TGTGCCAGCAGCTTAGGACCACTAGCGGGAAGTAAAGATACGCAGTATTTT
>NA|TRBV7-2|TRBJ2-6|NA
CASSPPRSGANVLTF
TGTGCCAGCAGCCCTCCTAGGTCCGGGGCCAACGTCCTGACTTTC
>NA|TRBV7-9|TRBJ2-1|NA
CASRFSNEQFF
TGTGCCAGCAGGTTCTCCAATGAGCAGTTCTTC
>NA|TRBV20-1|TRBJ2-7|NA
CSALTYEQYF
TGCAGTGCTCTGACATACGAGCAGTACTTC
>NA|TRBV5-5|TRBJ1-2|NA
CASSLGAGPYGYTF
TGTGCCAGCAGCTTGGGGGCAGGCCCCTATGGCTACACCTTC
>NA|TRBV6-1|TRBJ2-3|TRBD1
CASSELGQGTDTQYF
TGTGCCAGCAGTGAGCTGGGACAGGGCACAGATACGCAGTATTTT
>NA|TRBV28|TRBJ1-5|NA
CASSLYQGQPQHF
TGTGCCAGCAGTTTGTACCAGGGACAGCCCCAGCATTTT
>NA|TRBV28|TRBJ2-2|TRBD1
CASSLLGTGRGGELFF
TGTGCCAGCAGTTTGTTGGGGACAGGGAGAGGCGGGGAGCTGTTTTTT
>NA|TRBV18|TRBJ1-1|NA
CASLGRGATEAFF
TGTGCCAGCCTGGGCAGGGGAGCGACTGAAGCTTTCTTT
>NA|TRBV27|TRBJ1-5|NA
CASSHTGLPQHF
TGTGCCAGCAGTCACACAGGGTTGCCCCAGCATTTT
>NA|TRBV30|TRBJ1-6|NA
CAWSRRGVIENSPLHF
TGTGCCTGGAGTCGACGGGGGGTTATCGAAAATTCACCCCTCCACTTT
>NA|TRBV10-1|TRBJ1-5|TRBD1
CASNNKRAGGMNQPQHF
TGCGCCAGCAATAATAAGAGGGCAGGGGGCATGAATCAGCCCCAGCATTTT
>NA|TRBV2|TRBJ2-3|TRBD2
CASSFSGGVRDTQYF
TGTGCCAGCAGCTTCTCGGGAGGGGTCCGAGATACGCAGTATTTT
>NA|TRBV2|TRBJ1-5|TRBD1
CASSDRGLGQPQHF
TGTGCCAGCAGTGACAGGGGGCTCGGTCAGCCCCAGCATTTT
>NA|TRBV28|TRBJ2-7|TRBD2
CASSSTSGGSYEQYF
TGTGCCAGCAGTTCCACTAGCGGGGGTTCCTACGAGCAGTACTTC
>medium-sized|TRBV5-1|TRBJ2-1|TRBD2
CASSPTSGRPLNEQFF
TGCGCCAGCAGCCCTACTAGCGGGAGGCCCCTCAATGAGCAGTTCTTC